Below are 16 T cell receptor beta chains sequenced from a single sample in a study of shared clonotypes between healthy human individuals. Repertoires were generated with immunoSEQ multiplex PCR, while TCRdb's copy carries only in-frame clones and drops some. There are about 2.4 million clones in the sample; approximately 92% occur only once, and over 0.12% lies in the top ten. The sequenced sample consisted of naive CD4+ T cells sorted from blood. As to subset: CD45RA+ positively selected. These receptors originate from a man younger than 35 in good health.

The V gene is TRBV19, the J gene TRBJ1-4, with D unclear. The V end was cut by 4 bases, the J end by 0 bases, with 6 bases between. The germline gives CDR1 LNHDA, CDR2 SQIVND (reference sequence). The CDR3 totals 14 residues. CDR3 sequence (DNA): TGTGCCAGTAGTAGGAGGGCAACTAATGAAAAACTGTTTTTT. Translating it yields CASSRRATNEKLFF.

This clone appeared a single time. The chain carries TRBV7-9 and TRBJ2-7; D unresolved. This CDR3 contains 10 residues. Trimming cost V 6 bases and J 7 bases, with 7 bases left between them. CDR1 SEHNR and CDR2 FQNEAQ come from the germline V gene (reference sequence). CDR3 bases: TGTGCCAGCAGATGGGGAGAGCAGTACTTC. Its translation is CASRWGEQYF.

V and J are TRBV9 and TRBJ1-3; a possible D gene is TRBD1 (6 bases). The germline V and J ends were trimmed by 3 bases and 1 base, with 8 bases remaining between them. This CDR3 comprises 14 residues. Germline CDR1 is SGDLS and CDR2 is YYNGEE. CDR3 in amino acids: CASSEGTSGNTIYF. The CDR3 coding sequence is TGTGCCAGCAGCGAAGGGACATCTGGAAACACCATATATTTT.

This clone showed up just a few times. V gene TRBV2 combines with J gene TRBJ1-3, with D possibly TRBD1 on 5 matching bases. This CDR3 has 15 residues. Germline V CDR1 and CDR2: SNHLY, FYNNEI. V lost 8 bases to trimming and J lost 2 bases, with 16 bases between them. The CDR3 loop is CASEGEGIPGNTIYF. CDR3 nucleotide sequence: TGTGCCAGCGAAGGGGAGGGGATACCTGGAAACACCATATATTTT.

Remarks on this clone: Distinct nucleotide sequences in the sample also encode this CDR3. The V and J genes are TRBV10-3 and TRBJ2-2, with D perhaps TRBD1 (5 bases). The CDR3 length is 13 residues. Germline CDR1 is ENHRY and CDR2 is SYGVKD. Trimming took 5 bases from V and 6 from J, leaving 10 bases between them. The CDR3 coding sequence is TGTGCCATCAGTCCAGGGCAGGCCGGGGAGCTGTTTTTT. This codes for CAISPGQAGELFF.

The V and J genes are TRBV10-3 and TRBJ2-7; 7 bases are shared with TRBD1. J gave up 1 base and V 3 bases, and 3 bases lay outside the gene matches. This CDR3 is built from 14 residues. CDR1 is ENHRY and CDR2 is SYGVKD in the germline V gene. The CDR3 reads CAISERTGSYEQYF. The CDR3 DNA reads TGTGCCATCAGTGAACGGACAGGATCCTACGAGCAGTACTTC.

The chain uses TRBV2 and TRBJ1-6; D unclear. CDR3 size: 13 residues. V gave up 7 bases and J gave up 7 bases, with 11 bases separating them. The germline gives CDR1 SNHLY, CDR2 FYNNEI. CDR3 loop: CASTSEQNSPLHF. CDR3 DNA: TGTGCCAGCACGTCAGAGCAAAATTCACCCCTCCACTTT.

The genes are TRBV28 and TRBJ1-5, with a weak D call TRBD1 (6 bases). CDR3 size: 15 residues. CDR1 MDHEN and CDR2 SYDVKM come from the germline V gene. The ends were cut back, 3 bases at V and 7 bases at J, with 16 bases in the middle. Written as DNA, the CDR3 is TGTGCCAGCAGTTTCAGGCAGGGGCTGCGACAGCCCCAGCATTTT. Protein: CASSFRQGLRQPQHF.

The chain combines TRBV11-3 with TRBJ1-1, with D possibly TRBD1 on 5 matching bases. Germline V gene lookup returns CDR1 SGHNT and CDR2 YENEEA. V was shortened by 5 bases and J by 11 bases, with 15 bases between the two germline ends. There are 12 residues in the CDR3. The CDR3: CASSPEGISAFF. In nucleotides, the CDR3 is TGTGCCAGCAGCCCGGAGGGGATCAGCGCTTTCTTT.

The CDR3 is CASSAGTGLNTGELFF. The CDR3 DNA sequence: TGTGCCAGCAGCGCAGGGACAGGACTGAACACCGGGGAGCTGTTTTTT. V is TRBV14 and J is TRBJ2-2; 8 bases are shared with TRBD1. The CDR3 has 16 residues. J lost 1 base, V lost 5 bases, and 6 bases had no gene match. Germline V CDR1 and CDR2: SGHDN, FVKESK. Using reference TRBV14 and TRBJ2-2 for the parts outside the CDR3, the full variable domain is EAGVTQFPSHSVIEKGQTVTLRCDPISGHDNLYWYRRVMGKEIKFLLHFVKESKQDESGMPNNRFLAERTGGTYSTLKVQPAELEDSGVYFCASSAGTGLNTGELFFGEGSRLTVL.

This chain connects TRBV7-9 to TRBJ2-7; perhaps TRBD1 as D (6 bases). CDR1 is SEHNR and CDR2 is FQNEAQ in the germline V gene (reference sequence). Deletions cut 5 bases from V and 7 bases from J, with 9 bases between. This CDR3 region has 11 residues. CDR3 protein: CASSDRGEQYF. CDR3 DNA sequence: TGTGCCAGCAGCGATAGGGGGGAGCAGTACTTC.

The chain is built from TRBV30 and TRBJ1-2, with 7 positions matching TRBD1. The CDR3 covers 15 residues. Trimming at V came to 0 bases and at J to 8 bases, leaving 12 bases not matched to a gene. Germline V gene sequence: CDR1 GTSNPN, CDR2 SVGIG (reference sequence). The CDR3 DNA reads TGTGCCTGGAGTGTTTTGTGGGACAGCCTCACAGGCTACACCTTC. Translated: CAWSVLWDSLTGYTF. Complete variable domain (other parts from reference TRBV30 and TRBJ1-2): SQTIHQWPATLVQPVGSPLSLECTVEGTSNPNLYWYRQAAGRGLQLLFYSVGIGQISSEVPQNLSASRPQDRQFILSSKKLLLSDSGFYLCAWSVLWDSLTGYTFGSGTRLTVV.

The chain employs TRBV19 and TRBJ2-7; D call uncertain. This CDR3 is built from 13 residues. CDR1 and CDR2 (germline): LNHDA, SQIVND (reference sequence). V was shortened by 3 bases and J by 5 bases, with 11 bases between the two germline ends. CDR3 nucleotides: TGTGCCAGTAGTATCCGAGGAAGCGACGAGCAGTACTTC. It translates to CASSIRGSDEQYF.

For this clone: At the DNA level, this CDR3 is encoded by other sequences in the same sample as well. The chain uses TRBV6-5 and TRBJ2-2, with 11 bases identical to TRBD1. The CDR3 covers 14 residues. Germline CDR1 reads MNHEY; CDR2 reads SVGAGI. V lost 8 bases to trimming and J lost 3 bases; unmatched junction nucleotides: 2. CDR3 nucleotides: TGTGCCAGCCGGGGACAGGGGGACACCGGGGAGCTGTTTTTT. This gives the protein CASRGQGDTGELFF.

The chain couples TRBV5-4 to TRBJ1-4; unclear D gene. The CDR3 spans 14 residues. Trimming pared 0 bases from V and 2 bases from J, leaving 5 bases between. Germline CDR1 SGHNT, CDR2 YYREEE (reference sequence). The CDR3 loop reads CASSLEATNEKLFF. CDR3 nucleotide sequence: TGTGCCAGCAGCTTGGAGGCGACTAATGAAAAACTGTTTTTT.

The chain links TRBV4-3 to TRBJ2-5; a weak D match, TRBD1 (6 bases). Germline V CDR1 and CDR2: LGHNA, YSLEER. V was clipped by 8 bases and J by 5 bases, with 18 bases between them. This CDR3 spans 14 amino acids. CDR3 amino acids: CASPLLWGQETQYF. The CDR3 DNA reads as TGCGCCAGCCCCCTCCTATGGGGGCAGGAGACCCAGTACTTC.